The sequence of this TCR beta chain was determined in a study of blood T cell repertoires in COVID-19. Study context: Samples representing acute and convalescent COVID-19 were sourced from the United States, Italy and Spain.

CDR3 size: 11 residues. TCRdb's copy holds only in-frame clones and misses some; the assay was immunoSEQ multiplex PCR. Here the sample spans 25,000 to 30,000 clones, roughly 82% being singletons. The sequenced sample was peripheral blood. This clonotype was obtained from a man older than 75 with active or convalescent COVID-19. The chain couples TRBV12-3 or TRBV12-4 to TRBJ2-1; 8 positions agree with TRBD2. This chain's CDR3 is CATAGVDEQFF. The CDR3 region has the DNA TGTGCGACAGCGGGAGTGGATGAGCAGTTCTTC.